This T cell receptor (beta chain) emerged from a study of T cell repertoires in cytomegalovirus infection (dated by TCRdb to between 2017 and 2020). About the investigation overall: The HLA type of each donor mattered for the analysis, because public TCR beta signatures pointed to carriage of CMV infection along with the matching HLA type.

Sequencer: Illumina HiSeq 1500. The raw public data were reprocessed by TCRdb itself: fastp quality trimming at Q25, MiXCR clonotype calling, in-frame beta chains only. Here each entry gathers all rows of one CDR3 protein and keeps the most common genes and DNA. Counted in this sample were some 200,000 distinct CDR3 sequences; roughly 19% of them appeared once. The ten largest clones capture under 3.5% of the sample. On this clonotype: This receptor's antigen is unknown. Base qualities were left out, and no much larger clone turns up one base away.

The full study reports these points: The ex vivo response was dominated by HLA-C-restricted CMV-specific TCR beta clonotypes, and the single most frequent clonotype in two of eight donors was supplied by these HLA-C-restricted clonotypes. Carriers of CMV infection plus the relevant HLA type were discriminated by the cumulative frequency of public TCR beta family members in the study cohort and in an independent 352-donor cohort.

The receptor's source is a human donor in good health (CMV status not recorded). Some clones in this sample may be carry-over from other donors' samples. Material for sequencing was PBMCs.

The CDR3 is CARERDSFYEQYF. The DNA sequence reads TGTGCCAGGGAACGGGACAGCTTCTACGAGCAGTACTTC. This receptor chain uses TRBV7-2 and TRBJ2-7, and 7 junction bases match TRBD1. The CDR3 numbers 13 residues from cysteine through phenylalanine. Kept here is only the CDR3 DNA, which spans 39 bases and is read in frame from base 1. V has 9 bases trimmed and J has 3 bases trimmed; junction bases matching no gene number 8. The germline V gene specifies SGHTA as CDR1 and FQGNSA as CDR2.